The rows below give T cell receptor beta chains drawn from one sample of a study of a mutant IDH1 vaccine in newly diagnosed glioma. Some clones are missing from TCRdb's copy, which holds only in-frame ones; the method was immunoSEQ multiplex PCR. The sample lists tens of thousands of clones; around 76% were seen once. Antigen specificity for these receptors is unknown. The material sequenced was PBMCs, taken from a glioma patient whose treatment included an IDH1 peptide vaccine. Receptor source: a middle-aged man with glioma. Some clones in this sample may be carry-over from other donors' samples. Each CDR3 is given with its conserved first and last residue. The order of the fields is J gene, V gene, clone size, D gene, CDR3 DNA, CDR3 protein. The D gene is left open where the match is weak. Size tells how often a clone was seen (once, few, many) or the class of an expanded clone, and some rows leave it out.

TRBJ2-5 TRBV6-1 NA TRBD1 TGTGCCAGCAGTCTGACAGGGATACCCCAAGAGACCCAGTACTTC CASSLTGIPQETQYF
TRBJ2-7 TRBV11-1 NA NA TGTGCCAGCAGCTTAGGCGAGGTTAGATCCCACGAGCAGTACTTC CASSLGEVRSHEQYF
TRBJ2-7 TRBV2 NA NA TGTGCCAGCAGTGAGCGTTTGGGGCAGGGCTACTACGAGCAGTACTTC CASSERLGQGYYEQYF
TRBJ1-1 TRBV30 NA TRBD1 TGTGCCTGGAGCACAGGGGGGCCGGCTTTCTTT CAWSTGGPAFF
TRBJ2-7 TRBV13 NA TRBD2 TGTGCCAGCAGCTCTCGGACTAGCGGGGGCCCCATAGGAGTCGAGCAGTACTTC CASSSRTSGGPIGVEQYF
TRBJ2-1 TRBV4-1 NA NA TGCGCCAGCAGCCAAGAGGCAGTAGGGAACAATGAGCAGTTCTTC CASSQEAVGNNEQFF
TRBJ1-1 TRBV5-1 NA NA TGCGCCAGCAGCTCCCCGGACGGTAGAATGAGCACTGAAGCTTTCTTT CASSSPDGRMSTEAFF
TRBJ1-2 TRBV7-9 few NA TGTGCCAGCAGCTTAGAGGACAGCGGCTACACCTTC CASSLEDSGYTF
TRBJ2-1 TRBV6-6 NA TRBD1 TGTGCCAGCAGTCGCCTTTCCGGGACAGGGTCTAATGAGCAGTTCTTC CASSRLSGTGSNEQFF
TRBJ2-5 TRBV9 NA NA TGTGCCAGCAGCAACCCCGGCCCCCAAGAGACCCAGTACTTC CASSNPGPQETQYF
TRBJ2-2 TRBV10-1 once TRBD2 TGCGCCAGCAGTGAGTCGGTCCCTGACAGCGGGGTCGAGGAGCTGTTTTTT CASSESVPDSGVEELFF
TRBJ2-2 TRBV23-1 NA NA TGCGCCAGAGGGGGTTTGAGGGCCACGCAGAACACCGGGGAGCTGTTTTTT CARGGLRATQNTGELFF
TRBJ2-2 TRBV5-1 NA TRBD1 TGCGCCAGCAGCCCCACGTGGGACAGGGGAACCGGGGAGCTGTTTTTT CASSPTWDRGTGELFF
TRBJ2-2 TRBV5-4 NA NA TGTGCCAGCAGCGCCGGGACCAACACCGGGGAGCTGTTTTTT CASSAGTNTGELFF
TRBJ2-1 TRBV25-1 NA TRBD1 TGTGCCAGCAGTGAATATAGGGGACAGGACTACAATGAGCAGTTCTTC CASSEYRGQDYNEQFF
TRBJ2-3 TRBV30 NA NA TGTGCCTGGAGTGTACAGGACGGGTGGGTTTCAGATACGCAGTATTTT CAWSVQDGWVSDTQYF
TRBJ2-7 TRBV20-1 NA NA TGCAGTGCCCCCCTGGGCTACGAGCAGTACTTC CSAPLGYEQYF
TRBJ1-5 TRBV18 NA NA TGTGCCAGCTCACCAGGTCCGGGGAGTCAGCCCCAGCATTTT CASSPGPGSQPQHF
TRBJ2-3 TRBV28 NA NA TGTGCCAGCAGTTTGACAAGATCCGTCACAGATACGCAGTATTTT CASSLTRSVTDTQYF
TRBJ1-1 TRBV5-1 NA NA TGCGCCAGCAGCTTAAGCGGTCGGCACACTGAAGCTTTCTTT CASSLSGRHTEAFF
TRBJ2-5 TRBV5-6 NA NA TGTGCCAGCAGCTTAGGACCTCAAGAGACCCAGTACTTC CASSLGPQETQYF
TRBJ1-1 TRBV4-1 NA NA TGCGCCAGCAGCCAAGTAAGGGGAGGAGGTACTGAAGCTTTCTTT CASSQVRGGGTEAFF
TRBJ2-7 TRBV5-4 NA NA TGTGCCAGCAGCGCGCCGACAGCGCACTCCTACGAGCAGTACTTC CASSAPTAHSYEQYF
TRBJ2-5 TRBV7-9 NA NA TGTGCCAGCAGCTTATCCTCAGGGTCAATTCAAGAGACCCAGTACTTC CASSLSSGSIQETQYF
TRBJ1-1 TRBV6-5 NA NA TGTGCCAGCAGTTCGAGATCAGCCTACACTGAAGCTTTCTTT CASSSRSAYTEAFF
TRBJ2-4 TRBV4-1 NA NA TGCGCCAGCAGCCAACCCACCAATCGGAACATTCAGTACTTC CASSQPTNRNIQYF
TRBJ1-5 TRBV19 NA TRBD1 TGTGCCAGTACCTATGGACAGGGATGGGGCCAGCCCCAGCATTTT CASTYGQGWGQPQHF
TRBJ1-1 TRBV20-1 NA NA TGCAGTGCGGAGGGGTACGCTGAAGCTTTCTTT CSAEGYAEAFF
TRBJ1-2 TRBV5-1 NA TRBD1 TGCGCCAGCGGACAGGACAACTATGGCTACACCTTC CASGQDNYGYTF